The sequence of this T cell receptor (beta chain) was determined in a study of prognosis after radiotherapy for stage I lung cancer. Study-wide findings and caveats: There was no determination made of whether the expanded TCR clones were tumor-specific. Differing TRBV and TRBJ gene usage was reportedly seen between patients with and without metastases.

Peripheral blood, in approximately 6.4-milliliter volumes, was drawn at each of two time points. Trimming removed 3 bases from V and 2 bases from J; junction bases left unmatched: 2. The CDR3 covers 15 residues. The germline V gene encodes CDR1 SGDLS and CDR2 YYNGEE. The authors amplified TCR beta CDR3 from genomic DNA using two-round multiplex PCR. Primers specific to each TRBV and TRBJ gene drove first-round PCR. Universal primers were used for second-round PCR. TCRdb re-derived calls from the multiplex PCR reads in MiXCR, one entry per CDR3 protein. The sample yields approximately 30,000 distinct CDR3 sequences, around 30% seen once. This clonotype was counted at least ten times. Its antigen is as yet unknown.

The rearrangement uses TRBV9 and TRBJ1-5, with TRBD1 matching over 10 bases. The sample consisted of PBMCs, taken before or after stereotactic body radiation therapy (not recorded which). The receptor was derived from a donor aged 50 or older with non-small cell lung cancer. CDR3 sequence (DNA): TGTGCCAGCAGCGGGACAGGGGGGGGCAATCAGCCCCAGCATTTT. This codes for CASSGTGGGNQPQHF.